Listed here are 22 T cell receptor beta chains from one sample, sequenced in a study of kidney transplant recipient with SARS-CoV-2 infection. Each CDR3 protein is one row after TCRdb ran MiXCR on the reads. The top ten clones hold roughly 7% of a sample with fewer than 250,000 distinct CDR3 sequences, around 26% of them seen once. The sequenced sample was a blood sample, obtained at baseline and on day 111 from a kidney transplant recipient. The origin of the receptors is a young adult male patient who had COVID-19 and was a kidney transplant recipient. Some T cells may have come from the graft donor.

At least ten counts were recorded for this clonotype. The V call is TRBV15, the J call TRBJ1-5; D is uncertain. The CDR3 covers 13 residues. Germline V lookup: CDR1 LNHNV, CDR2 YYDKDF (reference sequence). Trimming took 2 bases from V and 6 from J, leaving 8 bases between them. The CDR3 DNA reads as TGTGCCACCAGCAGATCAGCTAGTCAGCCCCAGCATTTT. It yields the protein CATSRSASQPQHF.

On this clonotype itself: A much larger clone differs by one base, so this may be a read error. In DNA, the CDR3 is TGTGCCGGCAGTTTATCCAGCGGGGGGACCTACGAGCAGTACTTC. It encodes CAGSLSSGGTYEQYF. The chain joins TRBV12-3 or TRBV12-4 to TRBJ2-7; 9 bases map to TRBD2. The CDR3 extends over 15 amino acids.

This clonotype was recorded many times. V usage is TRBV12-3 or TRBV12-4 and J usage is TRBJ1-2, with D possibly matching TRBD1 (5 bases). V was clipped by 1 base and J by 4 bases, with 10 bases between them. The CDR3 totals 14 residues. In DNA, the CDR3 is TGTGCCAGCAGTTTAGGGTTGCAGGGCTATGGCTACACCTTC. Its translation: CASSLGLQGYGYTF.

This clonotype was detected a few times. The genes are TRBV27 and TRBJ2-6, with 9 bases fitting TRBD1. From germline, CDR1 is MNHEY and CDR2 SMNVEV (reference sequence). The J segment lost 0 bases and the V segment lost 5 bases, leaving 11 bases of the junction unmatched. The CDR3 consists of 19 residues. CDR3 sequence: CASSVLRDRVNSGANVLTF. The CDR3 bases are TGTGCCAGCAGTGTACTCCGGGACAGGGTGAACTCTGGGGCCAACGTCCTGACTTTC. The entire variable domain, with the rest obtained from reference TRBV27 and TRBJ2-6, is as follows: EAQVTQNPRYLITVTGKKLTVTCSQNMNHEYMSWYRQDPGLGLRQIYYSMNVEVTDKGDVPEGYKVSRKEKRNFPLILESPSPNQTSLYFCASSVLRDRVNSGANVLTFGAGSRLTVL.

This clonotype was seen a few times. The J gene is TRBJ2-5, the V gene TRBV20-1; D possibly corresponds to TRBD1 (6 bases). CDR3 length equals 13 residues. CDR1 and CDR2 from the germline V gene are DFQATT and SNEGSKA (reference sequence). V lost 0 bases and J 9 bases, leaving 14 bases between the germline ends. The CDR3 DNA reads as TGCAGTGCTAGAGATCTGGGGACACGGGCCCAGTACTTC. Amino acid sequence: CSARDLGTRAQYF.

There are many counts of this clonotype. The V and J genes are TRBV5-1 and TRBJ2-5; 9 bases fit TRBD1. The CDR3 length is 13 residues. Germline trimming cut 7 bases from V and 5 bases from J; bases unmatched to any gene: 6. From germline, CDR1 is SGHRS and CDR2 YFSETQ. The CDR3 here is CASLDRGRETQYF. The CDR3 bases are TGCGCCAGCCTGGACAGGGGCAGGGAGACCCAGTACTTC. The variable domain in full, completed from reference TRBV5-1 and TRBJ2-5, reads KAGVTQTPRYLIKTRGQQVTLSCSPISGHRSVSWYQQTPGQGLQFLFEYFSETQRNKGNFPGRFSGRQFSNSRSEMNVSTLELGDSALYLCASLDRGRETQYFGPGTRLLVL.

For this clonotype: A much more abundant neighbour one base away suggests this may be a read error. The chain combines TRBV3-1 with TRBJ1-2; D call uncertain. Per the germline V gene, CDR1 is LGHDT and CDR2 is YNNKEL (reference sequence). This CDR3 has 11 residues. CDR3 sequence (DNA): TGTGCCAGCAGCCAATTGAGCGGCTGCACCTTC. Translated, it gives CASSQLSGCTF.

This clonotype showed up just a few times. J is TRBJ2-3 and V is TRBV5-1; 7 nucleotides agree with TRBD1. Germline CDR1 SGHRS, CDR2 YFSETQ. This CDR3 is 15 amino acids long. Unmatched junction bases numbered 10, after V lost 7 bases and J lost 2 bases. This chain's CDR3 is CASGLGQPNTDTQYF. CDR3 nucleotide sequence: TGCGCCAGCGGCCTGGGACAGCCCAACACAGATACGCAGTATTTT.

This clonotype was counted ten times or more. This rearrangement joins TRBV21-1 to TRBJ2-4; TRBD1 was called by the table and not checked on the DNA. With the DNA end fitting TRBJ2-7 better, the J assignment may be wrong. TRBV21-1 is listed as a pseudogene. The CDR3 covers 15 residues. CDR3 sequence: CASSQDRAAYYEQYF. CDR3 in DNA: TGTGCCAGCAGCCAGGACAGGGCCGCTTACTACGAGCAGTACTTC.

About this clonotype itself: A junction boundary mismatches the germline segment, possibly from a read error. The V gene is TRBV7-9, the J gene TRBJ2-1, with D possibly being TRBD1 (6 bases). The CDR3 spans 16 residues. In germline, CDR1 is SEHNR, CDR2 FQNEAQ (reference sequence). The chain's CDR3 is CTSSLGGANAYNEQFF. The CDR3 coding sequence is TGTACCAGCAGCTTAGGGGGAGCAAACGCCTACAATGAGCAGTTCTTC.

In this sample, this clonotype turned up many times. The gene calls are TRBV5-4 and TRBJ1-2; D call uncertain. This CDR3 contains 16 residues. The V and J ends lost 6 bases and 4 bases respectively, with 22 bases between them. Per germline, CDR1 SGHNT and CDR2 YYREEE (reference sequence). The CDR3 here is CASTSPVPGKTYGYTF. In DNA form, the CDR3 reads TGTGCCAGCACATCACCCGTACCAGGAAAGACCTATGGCTACACCTTC. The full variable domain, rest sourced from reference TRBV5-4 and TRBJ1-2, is ETGVTQSPTHLIKTRGQQVTLRCSSQSGHNTVSWYQQALGQGPQFIFQYYREEENGRGNFPPRFSGLQFPNYSSELNVNALELDDSALYLCASTSPVPGKTYGYTFGSGTRLTVV.

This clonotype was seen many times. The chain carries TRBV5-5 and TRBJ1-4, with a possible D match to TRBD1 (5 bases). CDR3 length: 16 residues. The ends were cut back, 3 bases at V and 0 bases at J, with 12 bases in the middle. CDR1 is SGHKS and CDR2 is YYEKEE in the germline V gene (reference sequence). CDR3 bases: TGTGCCAGCAGCTCGACAGTGGGTACAACTAATGAAAAACTGTTTTTT. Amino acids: CASSSTVGTTNEKLFF.

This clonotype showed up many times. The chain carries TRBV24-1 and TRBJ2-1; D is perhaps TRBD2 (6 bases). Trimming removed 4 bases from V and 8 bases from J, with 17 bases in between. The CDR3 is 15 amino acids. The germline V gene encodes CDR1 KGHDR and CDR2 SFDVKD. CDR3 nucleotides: TGTGCCACCAGTGACCCCGGGACTTGGAACGATGAGCAGTTCTTC. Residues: CATSDPGTWNDEQFF.

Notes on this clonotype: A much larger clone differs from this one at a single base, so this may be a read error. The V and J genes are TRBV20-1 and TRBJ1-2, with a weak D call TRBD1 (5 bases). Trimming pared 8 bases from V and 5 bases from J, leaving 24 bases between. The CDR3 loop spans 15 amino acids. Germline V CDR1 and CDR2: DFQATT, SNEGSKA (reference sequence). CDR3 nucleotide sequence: TGCAGTCTAACATCCTCCTCGGGACGGCCATATGGCTACACCTTC. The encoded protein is CSLTSSSGRPYGYTF.

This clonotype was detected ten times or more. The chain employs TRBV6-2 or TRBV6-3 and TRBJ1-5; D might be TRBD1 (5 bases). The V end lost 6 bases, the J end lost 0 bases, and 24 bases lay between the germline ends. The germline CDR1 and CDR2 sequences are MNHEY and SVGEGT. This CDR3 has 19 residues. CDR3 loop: CASSRRVLVKTYSNQPQHF. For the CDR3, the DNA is TGTGCCAGCAGCCGCAGGGTCCTAGTGAAGACTTATAGCAATCAGCCCCAGCATTTT.

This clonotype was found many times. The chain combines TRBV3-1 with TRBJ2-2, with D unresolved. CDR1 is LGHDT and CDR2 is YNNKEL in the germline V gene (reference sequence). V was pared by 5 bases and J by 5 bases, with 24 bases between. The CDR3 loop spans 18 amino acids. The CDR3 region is CASSAWDPISGLTGELFF. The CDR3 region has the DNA TGTGCCAGCAGCGCCTGGGATCCCATTTCAGGCTTGACCGGGGAGCTGTTTTTT. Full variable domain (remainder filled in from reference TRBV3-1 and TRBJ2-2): DTAVSQTPKYLVTQMGNDKSIKCEQNLGHDTMYWYKQDSKKFLKIMFSYNNKELIINETVPNRFSPKSPDKAHLNLHINSLELGDSAVYFCASSAWDPISGLTGELFFGEGSRLTVL.

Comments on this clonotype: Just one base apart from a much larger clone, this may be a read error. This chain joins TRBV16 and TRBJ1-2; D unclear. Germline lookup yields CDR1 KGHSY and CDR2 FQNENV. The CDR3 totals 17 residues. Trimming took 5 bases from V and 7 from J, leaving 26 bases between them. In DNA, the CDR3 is TGTGCCAGCAGCGCTAACGTGGTCGTTAGAAAGACCTGTGGCTACACCTTC. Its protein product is CASSANVVVRKTCGYTF.

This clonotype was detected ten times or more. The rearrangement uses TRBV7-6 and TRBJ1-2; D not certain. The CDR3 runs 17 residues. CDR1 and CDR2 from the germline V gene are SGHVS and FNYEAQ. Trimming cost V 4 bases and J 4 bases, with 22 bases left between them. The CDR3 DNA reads TGTGCCAGCAGCTCGGGCCATGAATCTCGAAAGACCTATGGCTACACCTTC. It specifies CASSSGHESRKTYGYTF.

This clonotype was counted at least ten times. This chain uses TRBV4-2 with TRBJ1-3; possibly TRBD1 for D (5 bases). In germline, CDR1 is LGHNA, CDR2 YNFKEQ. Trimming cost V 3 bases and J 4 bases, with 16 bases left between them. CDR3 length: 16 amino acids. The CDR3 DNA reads TGTGCCAGCAGCCACTCCGGCGGGGGTGCGGGAAACACCATATATTTT. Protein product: CASSHSGGGAGNTIYF.

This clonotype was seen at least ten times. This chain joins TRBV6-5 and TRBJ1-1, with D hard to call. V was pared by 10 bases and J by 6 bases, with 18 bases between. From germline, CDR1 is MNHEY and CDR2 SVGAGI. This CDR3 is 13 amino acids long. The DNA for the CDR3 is TGTGCCACCCTGGGAGACCCTTTCGCTGAAGCTTTCTTT. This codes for CATLGDPFAEAFF.

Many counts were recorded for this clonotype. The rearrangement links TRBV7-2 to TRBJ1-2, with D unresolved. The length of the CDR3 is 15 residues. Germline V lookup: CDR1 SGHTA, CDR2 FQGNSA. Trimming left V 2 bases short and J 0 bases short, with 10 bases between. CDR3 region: CASSLSESPNYGYTF. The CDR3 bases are TGTGCCAGCAGCTTATCCGAAAGTCCTAACTATGGCTACACCTTC.

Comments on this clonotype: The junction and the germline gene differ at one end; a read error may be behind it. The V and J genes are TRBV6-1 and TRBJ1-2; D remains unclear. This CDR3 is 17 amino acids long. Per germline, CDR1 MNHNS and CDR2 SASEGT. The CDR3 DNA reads TGTGTCAGCAGTCGAAGTACGGAATGTAGAAAGACCTATGGCTACACCTTC. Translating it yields CVSSRSTECRKTYGYTF.